The T cell receptor beta chain described here comes from a study of OX40 agonist ivuxolimab in advanced cancers. About the study: The group had a mean age of about 60 years, ranged from about 20 to 79, and was 82.7% male. Partial responses occurred in three patients (one hepatocellular carcinoma, two cutaneous melanoma). Findings of the study overall: In general, CD8+ T cells held more expanded clones than CD4+ did, on average.

Anyone with autoimmune disease history or systemic immunosuppression was excluded. A note on this clone: Its specificity is not known.

Germline V gene data show CDR1 as MNHEY and CDR2 as SMNVEV (reference sequence). The V end was cut by 5 bases, the J end by 0 bases, with 7 bases between. The CDR3 totals 13 residues. Some clones are missing from TCRdb's copy, which holds only in-frame ones; the method was immunoSEQ multiplex PCR. Among under 85,000 clones listed, around 88% were seen once. This sequence originates from an adult with an advanced solid tumor such as melanoma, head and neck, liver or kidney cancer. The source material was CD4+ or CD8+ T cells sorted from blood, sampled in a trial of the OX40 agonist ivuxolimab. V gene TRBV27 combines with J gene TRBJ1-1; D is undetermined. The CDR3 DNA reads TGTGCCAGCAGTGGGCCGATGAACACTGAAGCTTTCTTT. Protein sequence: CASSGPMNTEAFF.